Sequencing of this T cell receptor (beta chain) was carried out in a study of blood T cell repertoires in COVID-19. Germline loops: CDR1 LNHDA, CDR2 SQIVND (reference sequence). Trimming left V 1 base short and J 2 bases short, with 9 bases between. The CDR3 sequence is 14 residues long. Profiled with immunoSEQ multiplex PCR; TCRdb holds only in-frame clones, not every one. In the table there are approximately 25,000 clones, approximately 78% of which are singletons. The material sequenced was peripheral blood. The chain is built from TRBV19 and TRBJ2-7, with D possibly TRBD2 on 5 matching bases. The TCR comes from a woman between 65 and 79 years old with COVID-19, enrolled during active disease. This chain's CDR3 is CASSIAYGAYEQYF. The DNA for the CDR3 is TGTGCCAGTAGTATAGCCTACGGGGCCTACGAGCAGTACTTC.